In this sample, the clone carrying this T cell receptor beta chain turned up a few times. Its antigen is not known. This entry comes from a study of identical twins. Unique molecular identifiers were present on the cDNA, and a universal primer site came from template switching. MiXCR, run by TCRdb on the 5' RACE reads, gives a single entry per CDR3 protein. The table lists about 530,000 distinct CDR3 sequences, around 15% of them singletons. Germline trimming cut 6 bases from V and 0 bases from J; bases unmatched to any gene: 6. This CDR3 is 15 amino acids long. Germline CDR1 MNHNS, CDR2 SASEGT. Overall study results and limits: Twin sharing of out-of-frame TCR alpha was underestimated by models in monozygotic pairs. Researchers reported weaker excess twin sharing in beta out-of-frame sequences. In cord blood, abundant beta clonotypes had fewer insertions; memory showed no trend.

The data also belong to a second study, concerning yellow fever vaccine responses in identical twins.

The receptor was derived from a woman younger than 35 in good health. The chain is built from TRBV6-1 and TRBJ1-1, with TRBD1 matching over 8 bases. The sequenced material came from CD4+ T cells sorted from blood. CDR3 protein: CASSGQGLMNTEAFF. In DNA form, the CDR3 reads TGTGCCAGCAGCGGACAGGGATTAATGAACACTGAAGCTTTCTTT.